A selection of T cell receptor beta chains follows, all from one sample in a study of lymphopenia after photon versus proton radiotherapy. Produced via immunoSEQ multiplex PCR; TCRdb's table is partial and in-frame only. The sample includes 65,000 to 70,000 clones, approximately 91% of them seen just once. Sequenced material: peripheral blood, taken from a patient treated with photon-based radiotherapy. Receptors were obtained from a woman in her 70s with pancreatic cancer. The CDR3 runs from the conserved cysteine through the conserved F or W. A D gene is named only where the DNA matches it firmly. Only some rows state a clone size, as once, few, many or a class for expanded clones.

D gene	J gene	clone size	V gene	CDR3 protein	CDR3 DNA
-	TRBJ1-1	once	TRBV28	CASRAGPGTEAFF	TGTGCCAGCAGGGCAGGTCCGGGAACTGAAGCTTTCTTT
TRBD1	TRBJ2-1	-	TRBV20-1	CSAYGTGVQFF	TGCAGTGCCTATGGGACAGGGGTCCAGTTCTTC
-	TRBJ1-1	-	TRBV6-5	CASSLRQKGTEAFF	TGTGCCAGCAGTTTACGACAAAAGGGCACTGAAGCTTTCTTT
TRBD2	TRBJ2-7	-	TRBV5-5	CASSLGGLAGTYEQYF	TGTGCCAGCAGCTTGGGGGGACTAGCGGGCACCTACGAGCAGTACTTC
-	TRBJ2-2	-	TRBV5-1	CASSLGAGAVSGELFF	TGCGCCAGCAGCTTGGGGGCAGGAGCCGTTTCCGGGGAGCTGTTTTTT
-	TRBJ1-5	-	TRBV28	CASSLTYRDSNQPQHF	TGTGCCAGCAGTTTAACCTACCGGGACAGCAATCAGCCCCAGCATTTT
-	TRBJ2-5	-	TRBV7-9	CASSLDLEGKETQYF	TGTGCCAGCAGCTTAGATCTGGAAGGCAAAGAGACCCAGTACTTC
-	TRBJ2-2	-	TRBV9	CASSVGLHTGELFF	TGTGCCAGCAGCGTAGGGCTACACACCGGGGAGCTGTTTTTT
-	TRBJ2-7	-	TRBV4-1	CASSYGDAGRPYEQYF	TGCGCCAGCAGCTACGGTGACGCGGGACGCCCCTACGAGCAGTACTTC
-	TRBJ2-2	-	TRBV27	CASSTPQGNTGELFF	TGTGCCAGCAGTACCCCACAGGGGAACACCGGGGAGCTGTTTTTT
-	TRBJ2-5	-	TRBV5-1	CASSLVHRVETQYF	TGCGCCAGCAGCTTGGTTCACAGGGTAGAGACCCAGTACTTC
-	TRBJ2-7	-	TRBV7-9	CASSLVRGEQYF	TGTGCCAGCAGCTTAGTCCGGGGGGAGCAGTACTTC
TRBD1	TRBJ2-7	-	TRBV28	CASRSRDRVYHEQYF	TGTGCCAGCAGGTCTCGGGACAGGGTATACCACGAGCAGTACTTC
-	TRBJ1-1	-	TRBV6-5	CASKGGRWGTEAFF	TGTGCCAGCAAAGGCGGCAGGTGGGGGACTGAAGCTTTCTTT
-	TRBJ1-5	few	TRBV6-6	CASKGGQPQHF	TGTGCCAGCAAGGGAGGTCAGCCCCAGCATTTT
-	TRBJ1-4	once	TRBV7-9	CASSFPGNEKLFF	TGTGCCAGCAGCTTCCCCGGAAATGAAAAACTGTTTTTT
-	TRBJ1-5	-	TRBV6-1	CASSGHQGDNQPQHF	TGTGCCAGCAGTGGACACCAAGGGGATAATCAGCCCCAGCATTTT
TRBD2	TRBJ2-1	-	TRBV4-3	CASSQGTSGNYEQFF	TGCGCCAGCAGCCAAGGGACTAGCGGGAACTATGAGCAGTTCTTC
TRBD2	TRBJ2-7	-	TRBV4-2	CASSQDTSGSSYEQYF	TGTGCCAGCAGCCAAGACACAAGCGGGAGCTCCTACGAGCAGTACTTC
TRBD1	TRBJ1-5	-	TRBV28	CASSLDRVAPQHF	TGTGCCAGCAGCCTCGACAGGGTGGCGCCCCAGCATTTT
-	TRBJ2-2	once	TRBV25-1	CASSLPGYTGELFF	TGTGCCAGCAGTCTTCCGGGGTACACCGGGGAGCTGTTTTTT
-	TRBJ1-1	-	TRBV7-6	CASGEGGLNTEAFF	TGTGCCAGCGGGGAGGGGGGGTTAAACACTGAAGCTTTCTTT
TRBD1	TRBJ1-1	-	TRBV6-5	CASREGQGSSEAFF	TGTGCCAGCAGAGAGGGACAGGGAAGCAGTGAAGCTTTCTTT
TRBD1	TRBJ1-5	-	TRBV28	CASSLSDRGNQPQHF	TGTGCCAGCAGTTTATCGGACAGGGGCAATCAGCCCCAGCATTTT
-	TRBJ2-3	once	TRBV11-2	CASTPSTDTQYF	TGTGCCAGCACCCCCAGCACAGATACGCAGTATTTT
-	TRBJ2-3	-	TRBV5-6	CASSPATPGQPTDTQYF	TGTGCCAGCAGCCCCGCCACCCCGGGACAACCCACAGATACGCAGTATTTT
TRBD1	TRBJ1-3	-	TRBV5-1	CASSTGAPLISGNTIYF	TGCGCCAGCTCGACAGGGGCCCCTCTTATCTCTGGAAACACCATATATTTT
TRBD1	TRBJ1-5	-	TRBV28	CASRLGQGNNQPQHF	TGTGCCAGCAGGTTGGGACAGGGGAACAATCAGCCCCAGCATTTT
-	TRBJ2-7	-	TRBV7-8	CASSLGLGGEQYF	TGTGCCAGCAGCTTAGGGTTGGGGGGAGAGCAGTACTTC
-	TRBJ2-1	-	TRBV9	CASSVQSSYNEQFF	TGTGCCAGCAGCGTTCAGAGCTCCTACAATGAGCAGTTCTTC
TRBD1	TRBJ2-5	once	TRBV29-1	CSVEDAFRDRAWETQYF	TGCAGCGTTGAAGATGCATTCCGGGACAGGGCTTGGGAGACCCAGTACTTC
TRBD1	TRBJ2-7	-	TRBV6-5	CASSYSRDRVLEQYF	TGTGCCAGCAGTTACTCTCGGGACAGGGTACTCGAGCAGTACTTC
TRBD2	TRBJ2-3	-	TRBV19	CASIRTSGIGTDTQYF	TGTGCCAGTATCCGGACTAGCGGGATCGGCACAGATACGCAGTATTTT
-	TRBJ2-1	-	TRBV7-2	CASSVRQEGEQFF	TGTGCCAGCAGCGTTAGACAGGAAGGTGAGCAGTTCTTC
-	TRBJ1-5	-	TRBV19	CASSPGTYQPQHF	TGTGCCAGTAGCCCGGGGACGTACCAGCCCCAGCATTTT
-	TRBJ2-1	-	TRBV20-1	CSPRHNEQFF	TGCAGTCCCCGTCACAATGAGCAGTTCTTC
-	TRBJ2-7	-	TRBV28	CASRDPQHEQYF	TGTGCCAGCAGGGACCCGCAGCACGAGCAGTACTTC
-	TRBJ2-5	once	TRBV28	CASSFPHSETQYF	TGTGCCAGCAGTTTCCCACATTCGGAGACCCAGTACTTC
-	TRBJ2-7	-	TRBV4-3	CASSQELRYEQYF	TGCGCCAGCAGCCAAGAACTCCGCTACGAGCAGTACTTC
-	TRBJ2-3	-	TRBV25-1	CASSPSPLDTQYF	TGTGCCAGCAGCCCCTCCCCCCTAGATACGCAGTATTTT
-	TRBJ1-2	-	TRBV19	CASSIGPDRTAEGYTF	TGTGCCAGTAGTATAGGCCCGGACAGAACGGCGGAAGGCTACACCTTC
-	TRBJ1-1	-	TRBV14	CASSQDAGTEAFF	TGTGCCAGCAGCCAAGATGCGGGCACTGAAGCTTTCTTT
TRBD1	TRBJ1-1	-	TRBV9	CASSVEGQALEAFF	TGTGCCAGCAGCGTAGAGGGACAGGCACTTGAAGCTTTCTTT
TRBD1	TRBJ1-3	once	TRBV4-2	CASSRDRGENTIYF	TGTGCCAGCAGCCGAGACAGGGGGGAAAACACCATATATTTT
-	TRBJ2-1	-	TRBV4-3	CASSPTLLNEQFF	TGCGCCAGCAGCCCAACCCTCCTTAATGAGCAGTTCTTC
TRBD2	TRBJ2-3	-	TRBV7-9	CASSKGGASGRTDTQYF	TGTGCCAGCAGCAAGGGGGGCGCTAGCGGGAGAACAGATACGCAGTATTTT
-	TRBJ2-7	-	TRBV18	CASSIGGGDYEQYF	TGTGCCAGCTCAATAGGGGGAGGGGACTACGAGCAGTACTTC
-	TRBJ1-5	few	TRBV4-1	CASSQWDENQPQHF	TGCGCCAGCAGCCAATGGGACGAGAATCAGCCCCAGCATTTT
TRBD2	TRBJ2-1	-	TRBV6-4	CASRSLREGVNNEQFF	TGTGCCAGCCGTTCTCTGCGGGAGGGAGTTAACAATGAGCAGTTCTTC
TRBD1	TRBJ1-4	-	TRBV7-9	CASSSSGGFEKLFF	TGTGCCAGCAGCTCGTCAGGGGGGTTTGAAAAACTGTTTTTT
TRBD2	TRBJ2-1	-	TRBV27	CASRSGRGPAEQFF	TGTGCCAGCAGGAGCGGGAGAGGCCCTGCTGAGCAGTTCTTC
TRBD1	TRBJ2-7	-	TRBV28	CASSIRGDRRYF	TGTGCCAGCAGCATAAGGGGGGACAGGAGGTACTTC
TRBD1	TRBJ2-7	-	TRBV29-1	CSVRTGANEQYF	TGCAGCGTTCGGACAGGGGCTAACGAGCAGTACTTC
TRBD1	TRBJ1-2	-	TRBV5-4	CASSLGGQGNYGYTF	TGTGCCAGCAGCTTGGGAGGACAGGGCAACTATGGCTACACCTTC
TRBD2	TRBJ2-3	-	TRBV4-3	CASSQDRTRPDTQYF	TGCGCCAGCAGCCAAGACAGGACTAGACCGGATACGCAGTATTTT